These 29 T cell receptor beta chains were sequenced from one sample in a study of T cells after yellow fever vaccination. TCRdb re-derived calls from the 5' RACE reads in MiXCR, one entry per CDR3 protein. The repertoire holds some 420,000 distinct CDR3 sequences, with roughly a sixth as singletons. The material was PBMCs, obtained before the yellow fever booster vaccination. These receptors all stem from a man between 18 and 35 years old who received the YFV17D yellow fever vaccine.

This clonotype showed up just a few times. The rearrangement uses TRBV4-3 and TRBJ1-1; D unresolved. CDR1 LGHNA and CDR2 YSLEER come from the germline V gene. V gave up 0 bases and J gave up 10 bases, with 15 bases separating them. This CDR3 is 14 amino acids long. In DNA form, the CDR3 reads TGCGCCAGCAGCCAAGATCTCTTTCCCCCCGTAGCTTTCTTT. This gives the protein CASSQDLFPPVAFF.

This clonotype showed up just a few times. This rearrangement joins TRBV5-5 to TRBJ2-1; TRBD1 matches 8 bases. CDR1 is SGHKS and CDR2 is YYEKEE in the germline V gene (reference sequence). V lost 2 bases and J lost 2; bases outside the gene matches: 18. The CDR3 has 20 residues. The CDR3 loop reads CASSFNRGQGALLTYNEQFF. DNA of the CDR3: TGTGCCAGCAGCTTCAACAGAGGTCAGGGGGCCCTACTGACCTACAATGAGCAGTTCTTC.

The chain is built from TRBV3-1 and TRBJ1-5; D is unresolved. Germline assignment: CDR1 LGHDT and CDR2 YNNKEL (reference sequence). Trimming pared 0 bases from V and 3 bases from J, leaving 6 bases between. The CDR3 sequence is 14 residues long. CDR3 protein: CASSQERINQPQHF. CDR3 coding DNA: TGTGCCAGCAGCCAAGAACGGATCAATCAGCCCCAGCATTTT.

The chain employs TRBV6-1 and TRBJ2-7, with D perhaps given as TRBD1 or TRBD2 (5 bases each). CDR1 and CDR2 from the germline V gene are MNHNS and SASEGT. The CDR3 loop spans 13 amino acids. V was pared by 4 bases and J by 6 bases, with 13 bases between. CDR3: CASSASHGAEQYV. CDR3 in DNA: TGTGCCAGCAGTGCTAGCCATGGGGCCGAGCAGTACGTC.

The CDR3 loop reads CASSHGTLGSEAFF. The CDR3 nucleotides read TGTGCCAGCAGCCACGGGACCCTAGGGTCTGAAGCTTTCTTT. The chain combines TRBV7-2 with TRBJ1-1, with D perhaps matching TRBD1 (5 bases). With 5 bases removed from V and 6 bases from J, the gap between germline ends came to 16 bases. Looked up from germline, CDR1 is SGHTA and CDR2 is FQGNSA. The CDR3 is 14 amino acids.

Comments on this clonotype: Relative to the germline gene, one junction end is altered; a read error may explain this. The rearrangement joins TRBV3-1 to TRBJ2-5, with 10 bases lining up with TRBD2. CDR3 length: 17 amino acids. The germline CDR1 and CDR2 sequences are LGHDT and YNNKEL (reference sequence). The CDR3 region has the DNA TGTGCTAGCAGCCAAGTTCTAGCGGGGGCCAACCAAGAGACCCAGTACTTC. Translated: CASSQVLAGANQETQYF.

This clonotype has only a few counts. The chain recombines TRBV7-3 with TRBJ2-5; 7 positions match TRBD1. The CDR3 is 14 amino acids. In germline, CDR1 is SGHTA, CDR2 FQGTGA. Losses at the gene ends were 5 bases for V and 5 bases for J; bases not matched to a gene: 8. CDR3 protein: CASSPVGGGETQYF. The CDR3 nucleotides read TGTGCCAGCAGCCCTGTAGGGGGCGGGGAGACCCAGTACTTC. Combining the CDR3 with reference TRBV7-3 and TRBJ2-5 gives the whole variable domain GAGVSQTPSNKVTEKGKYVELRCDPISGHTALYWYRQSLGQGPEFLIYFQGTGAADDSGLPNDRFFAVRPEGSVSTLKIQRTERGDSAVYLCASSPVGGGETQYFGPGTRLLVL.

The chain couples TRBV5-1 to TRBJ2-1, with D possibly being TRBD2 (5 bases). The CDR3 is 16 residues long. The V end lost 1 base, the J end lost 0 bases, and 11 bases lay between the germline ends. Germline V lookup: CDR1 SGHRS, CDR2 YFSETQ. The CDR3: CASSLRGYDSYNEQFF. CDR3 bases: TGCGCCAGCAGCTTGCGAGGGTATGACTCCTACAATGAGCAGTTCTTC.

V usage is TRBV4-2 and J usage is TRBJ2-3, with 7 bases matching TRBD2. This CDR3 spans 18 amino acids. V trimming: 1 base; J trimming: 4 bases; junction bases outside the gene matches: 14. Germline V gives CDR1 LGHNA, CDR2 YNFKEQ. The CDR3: CASSQVLKLGGGADTQYF. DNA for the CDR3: TGTGCCAGCAGCCAAGTTCTTAAGCTGGGGGGGGGAGCAGATACGCAGTATTTT.

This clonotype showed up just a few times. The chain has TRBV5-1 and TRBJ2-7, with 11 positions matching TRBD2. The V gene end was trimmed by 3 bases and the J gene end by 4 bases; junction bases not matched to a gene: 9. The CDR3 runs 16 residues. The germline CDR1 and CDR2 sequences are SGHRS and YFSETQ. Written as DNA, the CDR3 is TGCGCCAGCAGCTCGGGAGGGGGACTAGCGGTATACGAGCAGTACTTC. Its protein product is CASSSGGGLAVYEQYF.

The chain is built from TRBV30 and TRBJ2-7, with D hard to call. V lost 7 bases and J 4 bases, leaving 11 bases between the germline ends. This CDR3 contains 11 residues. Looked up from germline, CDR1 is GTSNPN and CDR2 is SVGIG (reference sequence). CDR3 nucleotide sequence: TGTGCCTCCCGGGTTGGGTACGAGCAGTACTTC. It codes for CASRVGYEQYF.

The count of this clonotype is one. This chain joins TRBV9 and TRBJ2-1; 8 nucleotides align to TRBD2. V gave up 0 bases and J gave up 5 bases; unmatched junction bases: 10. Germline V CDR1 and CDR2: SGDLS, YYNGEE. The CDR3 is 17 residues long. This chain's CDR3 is CASSVEIGSGVNNEQFF. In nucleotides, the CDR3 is TGTGCCAGCAGCGTAGAGATAGGTAGCGGGGTTAACAATGAGCAGTTCTTC. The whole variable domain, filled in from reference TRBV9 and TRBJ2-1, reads DSGVTQTPKHLITATGQRVTLRCSPRSGDLSVYWYQQSLDQGLQFLIQYYNGEERAKGNILERFSAQQFPDLHSELNLSSLELGDSALYFCASSVEIGSGVNNEQFFGPGTRLTVL.

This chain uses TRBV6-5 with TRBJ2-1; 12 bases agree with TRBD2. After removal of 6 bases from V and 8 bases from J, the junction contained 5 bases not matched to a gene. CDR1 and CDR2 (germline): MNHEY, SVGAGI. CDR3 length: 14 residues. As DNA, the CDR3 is TGTGCCAGCAGCCGGACTAGCGGGGTCTATGAGCAGTTCTTC. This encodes CASSRTSGVYEQFF.

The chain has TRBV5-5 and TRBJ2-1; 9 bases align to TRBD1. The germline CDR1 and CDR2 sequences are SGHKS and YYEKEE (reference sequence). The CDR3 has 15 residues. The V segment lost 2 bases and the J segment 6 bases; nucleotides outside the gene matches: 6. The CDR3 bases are TGTGCCAGCAGCTTCACAGGGGGCGCAGGCAATGAGCAGTTCTTC. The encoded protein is CASSFTGGAGNEQFF.

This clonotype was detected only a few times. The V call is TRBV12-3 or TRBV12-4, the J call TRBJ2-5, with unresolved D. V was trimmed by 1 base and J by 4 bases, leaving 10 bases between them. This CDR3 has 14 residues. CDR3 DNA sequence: TGTGCCAGCAGTTTAGATGCTATAGGAGAGACCCAGTACTTC. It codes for CASSLDAIGETQYF.

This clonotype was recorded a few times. As DNA, the CDR3 is TGTGCCAGCAGCTCCTCTTCTGATACGCAGTATTTT. Translating it yields CASSSSSDTQYF. The rearrangement uses TRBV7-9 and TRBJ2-3; no firm D call. Germline loops: CDR1 SEHNR, CDR2 FQNEAQ (reference sequence). The CDR3 runs to 12 residues. V was shortened by 4 bases and J by 6 bases, with 8 bases between the two germline ends.

The CDR3 sequence: CASSPDRIVSYEQYV. The CDR3 nucleotides are TGTGCCAGCAGCCCGGACAGAATTGTTAGCTACGAGCAGTACGTC. The gene calls are TRBV5-5 and TRBJ2-7, with a possible D match to TRBD1 (6 bases). Germline V gene lookup returns CDR1 SGHKS and CDR2 YYEKEE (reference sequence). V gave up 4 bases and J gave up 3 bases, with 17 bases separating them. The CDR3 totals 15 residues.

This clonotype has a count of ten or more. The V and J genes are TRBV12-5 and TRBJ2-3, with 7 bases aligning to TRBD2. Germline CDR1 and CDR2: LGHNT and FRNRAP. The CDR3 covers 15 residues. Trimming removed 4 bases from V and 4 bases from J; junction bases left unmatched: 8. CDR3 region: CASGSDSGLPDTQYF. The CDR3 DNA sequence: TGTGCTAGTGGTTCTGACTCGGGACTACCAGATACGCAGTATTTT.

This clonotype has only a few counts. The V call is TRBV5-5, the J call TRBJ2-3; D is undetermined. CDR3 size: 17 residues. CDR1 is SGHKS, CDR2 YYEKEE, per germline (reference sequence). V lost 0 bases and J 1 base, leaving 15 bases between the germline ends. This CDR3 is CASSLAQGLLGTDTQYF. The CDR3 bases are TGTGCCAGCAGCTTGGCGCAAGGGCTCTTGGGCACAGATACGCAGTATTTT.

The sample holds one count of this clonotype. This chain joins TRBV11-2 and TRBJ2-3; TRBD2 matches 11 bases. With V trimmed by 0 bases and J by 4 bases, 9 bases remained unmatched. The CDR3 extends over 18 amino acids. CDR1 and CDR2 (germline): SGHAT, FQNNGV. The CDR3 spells CASSLEELAGGPADTQYF. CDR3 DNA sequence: TGTGCCAGCAGCTTAGAAGAGTTAGCGGGGGGGCCCGCAGATACGCAGTATTTT.

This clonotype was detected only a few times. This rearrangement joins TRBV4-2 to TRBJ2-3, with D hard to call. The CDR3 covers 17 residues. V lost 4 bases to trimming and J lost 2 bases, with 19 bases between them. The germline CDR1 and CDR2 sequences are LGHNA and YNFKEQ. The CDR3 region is CASSPGVRFRSTDTQYF. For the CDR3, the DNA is TGTGCCAGCAGCCCGGGTGTGAGATTTAGATCCACAGATACGCAGTATTTT.

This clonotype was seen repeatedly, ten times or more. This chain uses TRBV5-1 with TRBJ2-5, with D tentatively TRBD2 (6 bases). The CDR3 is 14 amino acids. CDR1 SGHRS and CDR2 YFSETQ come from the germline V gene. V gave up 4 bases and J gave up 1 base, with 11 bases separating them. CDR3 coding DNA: TGCGCCAGCAGCCTGGGACTTGGCCAAGAGACCCAGTACTTC. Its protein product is CASSLGLGQETQYF.

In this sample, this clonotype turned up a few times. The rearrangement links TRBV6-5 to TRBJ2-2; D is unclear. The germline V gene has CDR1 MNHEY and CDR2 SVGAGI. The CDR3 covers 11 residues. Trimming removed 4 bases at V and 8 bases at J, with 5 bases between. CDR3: CASSWLGELFF. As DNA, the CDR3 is TGTGCCAGCAGTTGGTTAGGGGAGCTGTTTTTT.

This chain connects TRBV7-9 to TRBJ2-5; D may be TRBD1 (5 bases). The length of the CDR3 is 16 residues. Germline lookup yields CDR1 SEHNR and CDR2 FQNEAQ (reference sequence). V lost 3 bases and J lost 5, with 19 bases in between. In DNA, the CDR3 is TGTGCCAGCAGCTTTGAGGACACCAGGATTCAGGAGACCCAGTACTTC. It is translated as CASSFEDTRIQETQYF.

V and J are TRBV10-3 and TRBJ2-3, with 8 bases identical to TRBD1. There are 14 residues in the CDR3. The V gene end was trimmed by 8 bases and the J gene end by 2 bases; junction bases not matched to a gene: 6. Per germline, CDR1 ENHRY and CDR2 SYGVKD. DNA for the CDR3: TGTGCCATCGGCGACAGGGGCCCCACAGATACGCAGTATTTT. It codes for CAIGDRGPTDTQYF.

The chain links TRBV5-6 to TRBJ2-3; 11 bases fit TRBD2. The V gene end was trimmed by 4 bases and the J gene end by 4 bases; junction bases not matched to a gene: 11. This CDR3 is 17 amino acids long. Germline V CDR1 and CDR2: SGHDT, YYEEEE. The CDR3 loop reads CASSGHRGLAVADTQYF. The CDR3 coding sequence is TGTGCCAGCAGCGGACACAGGGGACTAGCGGTGGCAGATACGCAGTATTTT.

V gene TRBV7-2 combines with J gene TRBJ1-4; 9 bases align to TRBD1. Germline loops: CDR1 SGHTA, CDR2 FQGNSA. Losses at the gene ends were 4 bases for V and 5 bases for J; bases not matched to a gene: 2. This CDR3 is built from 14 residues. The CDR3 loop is CASSSGTGNEKLFF. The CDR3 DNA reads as TGTGCCAGCAGCTCCGGGACAGGGAATGAAAAACTGTTTTTT.

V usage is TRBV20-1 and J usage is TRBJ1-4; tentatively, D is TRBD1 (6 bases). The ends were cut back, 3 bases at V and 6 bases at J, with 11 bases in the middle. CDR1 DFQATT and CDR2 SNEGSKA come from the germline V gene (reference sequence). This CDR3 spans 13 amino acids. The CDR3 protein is CSARAGGDEKLFF. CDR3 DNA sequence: TGCAGTGCTAGGGCTGGGGGCGATGAAAAACTGTTTTTT.

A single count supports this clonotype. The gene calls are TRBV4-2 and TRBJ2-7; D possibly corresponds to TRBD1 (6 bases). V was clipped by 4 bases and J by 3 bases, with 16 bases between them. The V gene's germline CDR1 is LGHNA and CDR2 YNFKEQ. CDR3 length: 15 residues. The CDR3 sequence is CASSPQPGHLYEQYV. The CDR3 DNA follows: TGTGCCAGCAGCCCCCAACCGGGACACCTCTACGAGCAGTACGTC.